These 27 T cell receptor beta chains share one sample of origin, sequenced in a study of blood T cells in healthy people across ages (dated by TCRdb to about 2015). The method was 5' RACE. Data came from an Illumina HiSeq 2500. A second PCR of 7 to 11 cycles was run with a J-beta primer mix and a sample-barcoded 5' primer. TCRdb passed the public sequencing reads through fastp at Q25 and MiXCR, retaining productive beta sequences. Each CDR3 protein appears once, grouped with its most common genes and DNA. In all, the sample holds 600,000 to 850,000 distinct CDR3 sequences, and more than 40% of those were seen once. The ten most abundant clones make up roughly 20% of the sample. Sequencing was performed on blood. The receptors come from a woman in her sixties in good health.

The genes are TRBV4-2 and TRBJ2-1; 10 nucleotides agree with TRBD2. The V gene end was trimmed by 4 bases and the J gene end by 7 bases; junction bases not matched to a gene: 4. CDR1 and CDR2 (germline): LGHNA, YNFKEQ. This CDR3 spans 14 amino acids. The chain's CDR3 is CASSPGLAENEQFF. The CDR3 bases are TGTGCCAGCAGCCCTGGACTAGCGGAGAATGAGCAGTTCTTC.

For this clonotype: A much larger clone lies a single base off, so this may be a read error. The CDR3: CASSFGDRGTCNEQFF. As DNA, the CDR3 is TGCGCCAGCAGCTTCGGTGACAGGGGGACCTGCAATGAGCAGTTCTTC. The chain joins TRBV5-1 to TRBJ2-1, with 9 nucleotides matching TRBD1. The germline V gene has CDR1 SGHRS and CDR2 YFSETQ. With 2 bases clipped from V and 6 bases from J, the junction kept 9 bases outside the gene matches. The CDR3 length is 16 residues.

The gene calls are TRBV25-1 and TRBJ1-2, with a tentative D call TRBD1 (6 bases). V was shortened by 6 bases and J by 4 bases, with 15 bases between the two germline ends. The CDR3 is made up of 14 amino acids. CDR1 and CDR2 (germline): MGHDK, SYGVNS. CDR3 sequence: CASRREGDLYGYTF. Written as DNA, the CDR3 is TGTGCCAGCAGAAGGGAGGGGGATCTCTATGGCTACACCTTC.

At least ten counts were recorded for this clonotype. The chain is built from TRBV29-1 and TRBJ2-5, with D uncertain. Germline lookup yields CDR1 SQVTM and CDR2 ANQGSEA. V was clipped by 4 bases and J by 0 bases, with 9 bases between them. CDR3 length: 13 amino acids. The CDR3: CSVGAQHQETQYF. In DNA form, the CDR3 reads TGCAGCGTTGGGGCACAGCACCAAGAGACCCAGTACTTC.

In the case of this clonotype: A read error may explain this, as a much larger clone is one base away. The chain employs TRBV12-3 or TRBV12-4 and TRBJ2-3; 11 positions agree with TRBD2. The length of the CDR3 is 16 residues. The CDR3 bases are TGTGCCAACAGTTTATTAGCGGGGGGGCCCGCAGATACGCAGTATTTT. Protein product: CANSLLAGGPADTQYF.

This clonotype has more than one count but fewer than ten. The chain links TRBV6-5 to TRBJ2-1; TRBD1 might be the D (5 bases). The germline V and J ends were trimmed by 5 bases and 4 bases, with 9 bases remaining between them. Looked up from germline, CDR1 is MNHEY and CDR2 is SVGAGI. The length of the CDR3 is 13 residues. CDR3 nucleotide sequence: TGTGCCAGCAGTAGGACACAATACAATGAGCAGTTCTTC. Its translation: CASSRTQYNEQFF.

The chain links TRBV28 to TRBJ2-1; D may correspond to TRBD1 or TRBD2 (5 bases each). Per the germline V gene, CDR1 is MDHEN and CDR2 is SYDVKM. The CDR3 contains 15 residues. V was cut by 10 bases and J by 9 bases, with 25 bases left in between. CDR3 residues: CANSPGTLTSGEQFF. The DNA for the CDR3 is TGTGCCAACAGCCCCGGGACGCTAACCTCGGGTGAGCAGTTCTTC.

V and J are TRBV20-1 and TRBJ2-5; TRBD1 might be the D (6 bases). The CDR3 contains 15 residues. The V end was cut by 6 bases, the J end by 5 bases, with 22 bases between. Looked up from germline, CDR1 is DFQATT and CDR2 is SNEGSKA (reference sequence). CDR3 in DNA: TGCAGTGCACGTCCCGGGACACCCGGTGAGGAGACCCAGTACTTC. This sequence encodes CSARPGTPGEETQYF.

The chain links TRBV7-2 to TRBJ2-7, with 9 bases aligning to TRBD2. The V and J ends lost 1 base and 6 bases, in that order; junction bases with no gene match: 7. The CDR3 totals 15 residues. Germline assignment: CDR1 SGHTA and CDR2 FQGNSA. CDR3 sequence: CASSLDSAGGGEQYF. The CDR3 DNA reads TGTGCCAGCAGCTTAGATTCCGCGGGAGGGGGCGAGCAGTACTTC.

This clonotype was detected ten times or more. This chain connects TRBV12-3 or TRBV12-4 to TRBJ2-5; D may be TRBD2 (5 bases). V was shortened by 0 bases and J by 4 bases, with 15 bases between the two germline ends. The CDR3 sequence is 16 residues long. DNA of the CDR3: TGTGCCAGCAGTTTAGCGTCGATGGTTAGCGTAGAGACCCAGTACTTC. This translates into CASSLASMVSVETQYF.

This clonotype turned up a few times. The V gene is TRBV7-2, the J gene TRBJ1-5; tentative D call: TRBD1 (5 bases). In germline, CDR1 is SGHTA, CDR2 FQGNSA. The CDR3 is made up of 14 amino acids. V was shortened by 8 bases and J by 8 bases, with 19 bases between the two germline ends. CDR3 residues: CASGRGVSGEPQHF. The CDR3 DNA reads TGTGCCAGCGGAAGAGGGGTCTCGGGGGAGCCCCAGCATTTT.

This clonotype was observed a few times. V is TRBV7-2 and J is TRBJ2-7, with 7 bases identical to TRBD2. Germline loops: CDR1 SGHTA, CDR2 FQGNSA. V lost 1 base to trimming and J lost 5 bases; unmatched junction nucleotides: 5. This CDR3 region has 14 residues. Here the CDR3 reads CASSLGLAFDEQYF. The CDR3 DNA reads as TGTGCCAGCAGCTTAGGACTAGCATTTGACGAGCAGTACTTC.

This clonotype was counted only a few times. This rearrangement joins TRBV20-1 to TRBJ2-5; maybe TRBD1 (6 bases). V gave up 6 bases and J gave up 6 bases, with 14 bases separating them. The CDR3 is 12 residues long. Germline V gives CDR1 DFQATT, CDR2 SNEGSKA (reference sequence). The CDR3 bases are TGCAGTGCACACCACCAGGGGAAGACCCAGTACTTC. It translates to CSAHHQGKTQYF.

This clonotype was seen a few times. The V call is TRBV18, the J call TRBJ2-1, with 11 bases aligning to TRBD1. The J call is doubtful: the DNA matches TRBJ2-7 better. CDR1 is KGHSH, CDR2 LQKENI, per germline. CDR3 length: 15 amino acids. The CDR3 here is CASSPGQGVYNEQYF. The CDR3 nucleotides are TGTGCCAGCTCACCGGGACAGGGGGTCTACAATGAGCAGTACTTC.

The rearrangement links TRBV10-3 to TRBJ1-4, with 9 bases that match TRBD1. The J segment lost 7 bases and the V segment lost 6 bases, leaving 3 bases of the junction unmatched. The CDR3 contains 13 residues. Germline V gene data show CDR1 as ENHRY and CDR2 as SYGVKD. CDR3 amino acids: CAIRSGQGEKLFF. The CDR3 region has the DNA TGTGCCATCAGATCGGGACAGGGTGAAAAACTGTTTTTT.

Only a few counts were recorded for this clonotype. The gene calls are TRBV1 and TRBJ2-7; TRBD2, the table's D call, lacks a check against the DNA. TRBV1 is termed a pseudogene. The CDR3 is 17 amino acids. CDR3 sequence: CTSSQEPASGTVYEQYF. CDR3 nucleotides: TGCACCAGCAGCCAAGAACCCGCTAGCGGGACCGTTTACGAGCAGTACTTC.

This clonotype came up a few times. This chain links TRBV2 with TRBJ2-3; D is perhaps TRBD1 (5 bases). The CDR3 spans 15 residues. In germline, CDR1 is SNHLY, CDR2 FYNNEI. The ends were cut back, 3 bases at V and 3 bases at J, with 13 bases in the middle. The CDR3 DNA reads TGTGCCAGCAGTGAGCAGGGTTCGGGTACAGATACGCAGTATTTT. This gives the protein CASSEQGSGTDTQYF.

Only a few counts were recorded for this clonotype. This chain connects TRBV20-1 to TRBJ2-5; D could derive from TRBD1 or TRBD2 (7 bases each). Deletions cut 5 bases from V and 3 bases from J, with 13 bases between. The CDR3 length is 13 residues. CDR1 DFQATT and CDR2 SNEGSKA come from the germline V gene (reference sequence). The CDR3 here is CSALQGREETQYF. The CDR3 DNA reads as TGCAGTGCTCTACAGGGGAGGGAAGAGACCCAGTACTTC.

V gene TRBV29-1 combines with J gene TRBJ2-5, with 11 nucleotides matching TRBD2. Germline CDR1 reads SQVTM; CDR2 reads ANQGSEA. This CDR3 spans 14 amino acids. V lost 4 bases, J lost 2 bases, and 3 bases stayed unmatched. CDR3 residues: CSVGRTSGQETQYF. DNA for the CDR3: TGCAGCGTTGGAAGGACTAGCGGGCAAGAGACCCAGTACTTC.

The chain recombines TRBV5-5 with TRBJ1-1, with D uncertain. Trimming shortened V by 2 bases and J by 4 bases, and 9 bases separated the two germline ends. CDR1 and CDR2 (germline): SGHKS, YYEKEE (reference sequence). The CDR3 is made up of 13 amino acids. The CDR3 nucleotides are TGTGCCAGCAGCTTCAATATGAGCACTGAAGCTTTCTTT. Residues: CASSFNMSTEAFF.

This clonotype was seen a few times. This chain connects TRBV9 to TRBJ1-2; 7 bases align to TRBD1. Looked up from germline, CDR1 is SGDLS and CDR2 is YYNGEE. Losses at the gene ends were 0 bases for V and 2 bases for J; bases not matched to a gene: 7. The CDR3 spans 16 residues. The CDR3 sequence is CASSVGQGGSNYGYTF. The CDR3 DNA reads TGTGCCAGCAGCGTAGGACAGGGCGGTTCCAACTATGGCTACACCTTC.

Comment on this clonotype: A much larger clone lies one base from this, so it may be a read error. The V gene is TRBV7-2, the J gene TRBJ2-5; D is perhaps TRBD1 (5 bases). The J call is doubtful: the DNA matches TRBJ2-7 better. The CDR3 covers 15 residues. Looked up from germline, CDR1 is SGHTA and CDR2 is FQGNSA. CDR3 nucleotide sequence: TGTCCCAGCAGCTTAGAGGCTTCAGGGCCCCACGAGCAGTACTTC. Protein sequence: CPSSLEASGPHEQYF.

The chain is built from TRBV6-1 and TRBJ1-5, with D unresolved. This CDR3 has 14 amino acids. CDR1 is MNHNS, CDR2 SASEGT, per germline. Trimming removed 3 bases from V and 0 bases from J, with 6 bases in between. DNA for the CDR3: TGTGCCAGCAGTGAGATCTTTAGCAATCAGCCCCAGCATTTT. Translated, it gives CASSEIFSNQPQHF.

The gene calls are TRBV4-3 and TRBJ2-5; TRBD1 is a possible D gene (5 bases). The CDR3 length is 15 residues. Trimming removed 4 bases from V and 11 bases from J, with 23 bases in between. The V gene's germline CDR1 is LGHNA and CDR2 YSLEER. CDR3 sequence: CASSPGCSSYNEQYF. The CDR3 nucleotides are TGCGCCAGCAGCCCAGGGTGTAGCTCCTACAATGAGCAGTACTTC.

This clonotype was counted at least ten times. The J gene is TRBJ2-5, the V gene TRBV7-9, with TRBD2 matching over 7 bases. The CDR3 has 14 residues. Unmatched junction bases numbered 7, after V lost 4 bases and J lost 5 bases. The germline V gene encodes CDR1 SEHNR and CDR2 FQNEAQ (reference sequence). For the CDR3, the DNA is TGTGCCAGCAGCTCCCGGGGAGGGGTGGAGACCCAGTACTTC. Protein product: CASSSRGGVETQYF.

This clonotype occurred once. V usage is TRBV7-2 and J usage is TRBJ2-3; the D gene is possibly TRBD2 (7 bases). CDR3 length: 15 amino acids. V was shortened by 1 base and J by 6 bases, with 14 bases between the two germline ends. CDR1 is SGHTA and CDR2 is FQGNSA in the germline V gene. DNA for the CDR3: TGTGCCAGCAGCTTAGAAGGGGGGGCGTTGGATACGCAGTATTTT. Protein: CASSLEGGALDTQYF.

This clonotype was seen repeatedly, ten times or more. This sequence joins TRBV29-1 and TRBJ2-5; D gene ambiguous. V was pared by 5 bases and J by 2 bases, with 9 bases between. CDR1 is SQVTM, CDR2 ANQGSEA, per germline. The CDR3 spans 12 residues. The CDR3 DNA sequence: TGCAGCGTTAGGCGATTACAAGAGACCCAGTACTTC. As protein: CSVRRLQETQYF.